Each of the 18 T cell receptor beta chains below was sequenced from the same sample in a study of T cells in Graves' hyperthyroidism and ophthalmopathy. TCR beta CDR3 regions were amplified from RNA transcripts. The HTBI primer set drove a first-round RT-PCR of the TCR CDR3. MiXCR, applied by TCRdb to the multiplex PCR reads, yields one record per CDR3 protein. This table holds approximately 420,000 distinct CDR3 sequences, about 16% found once. Sequencing was performed on blood. Receptors were obtained from a woman aged 25 to 39 with Graves' hyperthyroidism.

The CDR3 loop is CASSIRGIDGYTF. CDR3 nucleotide sequence: TGTGCCAGTAGTATTAGGGGGATTGACGGCTACACCTTC. This sequence joins TRBV19 and TRBJ1-2; D might be TRBD1 (6 bases). The germline gives CDR1 LNHDA, CDR2 SQIVND (reference sequence). Trimming pared 3 bases from V and 8 bases from J, leaving 13 bases between. The CDR3 runs to 13 residues.

This clonotype appeared many times. The genes are TRBV20-1 and TRBJ2-2, with TRBD2 matching over 10 bases. V lost 6 bases to trimming and J lost 1 base; unmatched junction nucleotides: 5. CDR3 length: 15 residues. Germline V gene sequence: CDR1 DFQATT, CDR2 SNEGSKA (reference sequence). The CDR3 sequence is CSALGLAENTGELFF. The CDR3 nucleotides are TGCAGTGCCCTCGGACTAGCGGAGAACACCGGGGAGCTGTTTTTT.

V gene TRBV29-1 combines with J gene TRBJ2-2, with D perhaps matching TRBD2 (5 bases). This CDR3 contains 15 residues. Germline assignment: CDR1 SQVTM and CDR2 ANQGSEA. Between the trimmed V and J ends, which lost 3 bases and 6 bases, there was a span of 17 bases. CDR3 amino acids: CSVEGSGGVSGELFF. The DNA for the CDR3 is TGCAGCGTTGAGGGGAGTGGTGGTGTATCCGGGGAGCTGTTTTTT.

This clonotype was seen ten or more times. This sequence joins TRBV28 and TRBJ1-5, with D uncertain. The CDR3 has 13 amino acids. V was trimmed by 8 bases and J by 6 bases, leaving 14 bases between them. CDR1 is MDHEN and CDR2 is SYDVKM in the germline V gene. The CDR3 DNA reads TGTGCCAGCTGCCGTGGGTCGAGTCAGCCCCAGCATTTT. Translating it yields CASCRGSSQPQHF.

This clonotype came up a few times. The V gene is TRBV20-1, the J gene TRBJ1-1, with 7 bases aligning to TRBD1. This CDR3 region has 15 residues. CDR1 and CDR2 from the germline V gene are DFQATT and SNEGSKA (reference sequence). V lost 0 bases and J lost 1; bases outside the gene matches: 5. The CDR3 DNA sequence: TGCAGTGCTAGAGACCCGAGGGGGCCGAACACTGAAGCTTTCTTT. Its protein is CSARDPRGPNTEAFF.

The table lists this clonotype with many counts. V and J are TRBV7-8 and TRBJ2-3; 7 bases map to TRBD2. Germline lookup yields CDR1 SGHVS and CDR2 FQNEAQ. The CDR3 has 18 residues. Trimming took 1 base from V and 2 from J; bases not matched to a gene: 12. CDR3 in DNA: TGTGCCAGCAGCTTAGTTGTAGGCACTAGCGCCCCCACAGATACGCAGTATTTT. It yields the protein CASSLVVGTSAPTDTQYF.

This clonotype was observed at least ten times. The chain is built from TRBV11-2 and TRBJ2-3; tentatively, D is TRBD2 (6 bases). V was pared by 4 bases and J by 2 bases, with 10 bases between. The length of the CDR3 is 14 residues. CDR1 and CDR2 from the germline V gene are SGHAT and FQNNGV. The CDR3 sequence: CASSSRGYTDTQYF. DNA of the CDR3: TGTGCCAGCAGCTCGCGGGGTTACACAGATACGCAGTATTTT. Variable domain in full (rest from reference TRBV11-2 and TRBJ2-3): EAGVAQSPRYKIIEKRQSVAFWCNPISGHATLYWYQQILGQGPKLLIQFQNNGVVDDSQLPKDRFSAERLKGVDSTLKIQPAKLEDSAVYLCASSSRGYTDTQYFGPGTRLTVL.

This clonotype was observed a handful of times. The rearrangement uses TRBV6-5 and TRBJ2-1; D gene unclear. V lost 2 bases to trimming and J lost 4 bases, with 9 bases between them. Germline V gene data show CDR1 as MNHEY and CDR2 as SVGAGI. The CDR3 loop spans 14 amino acids. The CDR3: CASSYAPQYNEQFF. For the CDR3, the DNA is TGTGCCAGCAGTTACGCACCCCAATACAATGAGCAGTTCTTC.

This clonotype occurred a few times. The chain recombines TRBV20-1 with TRBJ2-1; D remains unclear. Trimming removed 1 base from V and 6 bases from J, with 13 bases in between. Germline V CDR1 and CDR2: DFQATT, SNEGSKA (reference sequence). The CDR3 loop spans 14 amino acids. This CDR3 is CSARASRKVNEQFF. CDR3 DNA: TGCAGTGCTAGAGCTTCTAGGAAGGTCAATGAGCAGTTCTTC.

This chain connects TRBV19 to TRBJ1-1; D perhaps matches TRBD1 (5 bases). Trimming removed 5 bases from V and 4 bases from J, with 8 bases in between. Per germline, CDR1 LNHDA and CDR2 SQIVND (reference sequence). This CDR3 comprises 12 residues. The CDR3 protein is CASSARVTEAFF. As DNA, the CDR3 is TGTGCCAGTAGTGCCAGGGTCACTGAAGCTTTCTTT.

This chain joins TRBV28 and TRBJ1-1, with 9 bases lining up with TRBD1. In germline, CDR1 is MDHEN, CDR2 SYDVKM. The CDR3 loop spans 17 amino acids. Trimming at V came to 8 bases and at J to 0 bases, leaving 13 bases not matched to a gene. The CDR3: CASSTTQGQGVNTEAFF. In DNA form, the CDR3 reads TGTGCCAGCTCAACGACCCAGGGACAGGGCGTGAACACTGAAGCTTTCTTT. Full variable domain (outside the CDR3, taken from reference TRBV28 and TRBJ1-1): DVKVTQSSRYLVKRTGEKVFLECVQDMDHENMFWYRQDPGLGLRLIYFSYDVKMKEKGDIPEGYSVSREKKERFSLILESASTNQTSMYLCASSTTQGQGVNTEAFFGQGTRLTVV.

This clonotype has at least ten counts. The chain links TRBV11-3 to TRBJ2-1, with 7 bases aligning to TRBD2. This CDR3 comprises 15 residues. Germline V gives CDR1 SGHNT, CDR2 YENEEA. J was trimmed by 4 bases and V by 4 bases; bases with no gene match: 7. In DNA form, the CDR3 reads TGTGCCAGCAGCTCCTATGGGGAGGGGTACAATGAGCAGTTCTTC. Translation gives CASSSYGEGYNEQFF. Using reference TRBV11-3 and TRBJ2-1 for the parts outside the CDR3, the full variable domain is EAGVVQSPRYKIIEKKQPVAFWCNPISGHNTLYWYLQNLGQGPELLIRYENEEAVDDSQLPKDRFSAERLKGVDSTLKIQPAELGDSAVYLCASSSYGEGYNEQFFGPGTRLTVL.

The CDR3 sequence is CASPPEGRGTDTQYF. Written as DNA, the CDR3 is TGTGCCAGCCCACCTGAGGGGAGGGGAACAGATACGCAGTATTTT. The chain carries TRBV28 and TRBJ2-3, with 7 bases matching TRBD2. The trim removed 8 bases at V and 3 bases at J, leaving 11 bases unmatched. In germline, CDR1 is MDHEN, CDR2 SYDVKM. The CDR3 covers 15 residues.

This clonotype has a handful of counts. The chain is built from TRBV5-1 and TRBJ1-2; D possibly corresponds to TRBD1 (6 bases). Germline assignment: CDR1 SGHRS and CDR2 YFSETQ. Trimming cost V 4 bases and J 4 bases, with 11 bases left between them. The CDR3 sequence is 13 residues long. The CDR3 region is CASSPDSPYGYTF. CDR3 in DNA: TGCGCCAGCAGCCCGGACAGCCCCTATGGCTACACCTTC.

Notes on this clonotype: A much larger clonotype is one base distant, so this may be a read error. The J gene is TRBJ2-3, the V gene TRBV24-1, with D possibly TRBD2 on 6 matching bases. The CDR3 is made up of 14 amino acids. Germline V gene lookup returns CDR1 KGHDR and CDR2 SFDVKD. The CDR3: CATSDITGADTRYF. The CDR3 DNA is TGTGCCACCAGTGACATCACGGGAGCAGATACGCGGTATTTT.

The genes are TRBV3-1 and TRBJ2-5; D is unresolved. The germline V and J ends were trimmed by 1 base and 5 bases, with 14 bases remaining between them. This CDR3 is 15 amino acids long. Germline V gene lookup returns CDR1 LGHDT and CDR2 YNNKEL (reference sequence). In DNA form, the CDR3 reads TGTGCCAGCAGCCAAGGCCCTTCCATCGTGGAGACCCAGTACTTC. It translates to CASSQGPSIVETQYF.

In its sample, this clonotype was seen many times. The rearrangement links TRBV29-1 to TRBJ2-1; a weak D match, TRBD2 (6 bases). The germline CDR1 and CDR2 sequences are SQVTM and ANQGSEA. Trimming shortened V by 4 bases and J by 0 bases, and 13 bases separated the two germline ends. This CDR3 is 15 amino acids long. The CDR3 region is CSVVSGLHSYNEQFF. Here the CDR3 DNA reads TGCAGCGTTGTGTCGGGACTTCACTCCTACAATGAGCAGTTCTTC.

This clonotype was detected ten times or more. The gene calls are TRBV2 and TRBJ1-5; TRBD1 agrees at 8 bases. The ends lost 7 bases at V and 6 bases at J; junction bases unmatched: 8. The CDR3 contains 14 residues. Germline V gives CDR1 SNHLY, CDR2 FYNNEI. The CDR3 region is CASTPRQGTQPQHF. DNA for the CDR3: TGTGCCAGCACGCCAAGACAGGGGACTCAGCCCCAGCATTTT.